This T cell receptor beta chain was observed in a study of response to subunit inactivated influenza vaccine. TCRdb fed the RT-PCR reads into MiXCR, producing one record per CDR3 protein. The sample includes more than 150,000 distinct CDR3 sequences, around 9% seen only once; the top ten take roughly a tenth. This clonotype was recorded a few times. The sample was non-naive T cells sorted from PBMCs, taken on the day of vaccination. This clonotype was obtained from a man between 50 and 59 years old who received an inactivated influenza vaccine.

CDR3 coding DNA: TGCAGTGCTCGAGGACTAGCGGGAGACCAAGAGACCCAGTACTTC. It is translated as CSARGLAGDQETQYF. The genes are TRBV20-1 and TRBJ2-5; 13 nucleotides match TRBD2. Trimming removed 5 bases from V and 0 bases from J; junction bases left unmatched: 3. The CDR3 has 15 amino acids. The germline V gene has CDR1 DFQATT and CDR2 SNEGSKA (reference sequence).